A selection of T cell receptor beta chains follows, all from one sample in a study of blood T cell repertoires in COVID-19. Only in-frame clones appear in the TCRdb table, and some are missing; sequencing was by immunoSEQ multiplex PCR. The data contain 200,000 to 250,000 clones, 88% of them singletons. The material sequenced was PBMCs or T cells enriched from blood (not recorded which). Receptors originate from a young woman who had recovered from COVID-19. CDR3s include the opening cysteine and the closing phenylalanine or tryptophan. D genes are given only for firm matches. Clone size is not always given. Where it is, it says once, few, many or a class for expanded clones.

j_gene: TRBJ2-5
abundance: .
d_gene: TRBD1
v_gene: TRBV5-4
CDR3nt: TGTGCCAGCAGTGGGGGAGTTCCGGGACAGGCCTTTAGAGAGACCCAGTACTTC
CDR3aa: CASSGGVPGQAFRETQYF

j_gene: TRBJ2-2
abundance: .
d_gene: .
v_gene: TRBV9
CDR3nt: TGTGCCAGCAGCGCAAACTCAGGGACTTCGAACACCGGGGAGCTGTTTTTT
CDR3aa: CASSANSGTSNTGELFF

j_gene: TRBJ2-1
abundance: .
d_gene: TRBD1
v_gene: TRBV4-2
CDR3nt: TGTGCCAGCAGCCCCAAGGGGGACGGACAGGGGGCGCGATCGGGTGAGCAGTTCTTC
CDR3aa: CASSPKGDGQGARSGEQFF

j_gene: TRBJ1-1
abundance: .
d_gene: .
v_gene: TRBV5-1
CDR3nt: TGCGCCAGCACACAGGGCCCCAACACTGAAGCTTTCTTT
CDR3aa: CASTQGPNTEAFF

j_gene: TRBJ1-3
abundance: once
d_gene: .
v_gene: TRBV7-2
CDR3nt: TGTGCCAGCAGCTCGAACGGAGGAACTGGAAACACCATATATTTT
CDR3aa: CASSSNGGTGNTIYF

j_gene: TRBJ2-3
abundance: few
d_gene: TRBD2
v_gene: TRBV6-5
CDR3nt: TGTGCCAGCAACGAACTAGCGGACACAGATACGCAGTATTTT
CDR3aa: CASNELADTDTQYF

j_gene: TRBJ1-1
abundance: .
d_gene: .
v_gene: TRBV4-1
CDR3nt: TGCGCCAGCAGCGTAACAGGGAACACTGAAGCTTTCTTT
CDR3aa: CASSVTGNTEAFF

j_gene: TRBJ1-1
abundance: .
d_gene: TRBD1
v_gene: TRBV3-1/TRBV3-2
CDR3nt: TGTGCCAGCAGCCAGGGACAGCGCACTAGGAACACTGAAGCTTTCTTT
CDR3aa: CASSQGQRTRNTEAFF

j_gene: TRBJ1-6
abundance: .
d_gene: .
v_gene: TRBV6-5
CDR3nt: TGTGCCAGCAGCCCATACAGGGATCGGAGTTCACCCCTCCACTTT
CDR3aa: CASSPYRDRSSPLHF

j_gene: TRBJ2-2
abundance: .
d_gene: .
v_gene: TRBV5-6
CDR3nt: TGTGCCAGCAGCTACATCGGGGAGCTGTTTTTT
CDR3aa: CASSYIGELFF

j_gene: TRBJ2-5
abundance: .
d_gene: TRBD2
v_gene: TRBV4-3
CDR3nt: TGCGCCAGCAGCCAAGATCGGGGGGGGAGGTTCGAGACCCAGTACTTC
CDR3aa: CASSQDRGGRFETQYF

j_gene: TRBJ1-4
abundance: .
d_gene: .
v_gene: TRBV14
CDR3nt: TGTGCCAGCAGCTGGACACCGAATGAAAAACTGTTTTTT
CDR3aa: CASSWTPNEKLFF

j_gene: TRBJ2-7
abundance: .
d_gene: TRBD2
v_gene: TRBV5-1
CDR3nt: TGCGCCAGCAGCTTGGCCGGGACTAACTCCTACGAGCAGTACTTC
CDR3aa: CASSLAGTNSYEQYF

j_gene: TRBJ1-2
abundance: .
d_gene: TRBD1
v_gene: TRBV12-3/TRBV12-4
CDR3nt: TGTGCCAGCAGTCCCCTGACAGGGAATGGCTACACCTTC
CDR3aa: CASSPLTGNGYTF

j_gene: TRBJ2-2
abundance: .
d_gene: TRBD1
v_gene: TRBV19
CDR3nt: TGTGCCAGTAGTATACGAGAGGGGGCAAGAACCGGGGAGCTGTTTTTT
CDR3aa: CASSIREGARTGELFF

j_gene: TRBJ2-7
abundance: .
d_gene: TRBD2
v_gene: TRBV5-4
CDR3nt: TGTGCCAGCAGCGAGACTAGCGGGGGGGACCCGAGCTCCTACGAGCAGTACTTC
CDR3aa: CASSETSGGDPSSYEQYF

j_gene: TRBJ1-2
abundance: .
d_gene: TRBD1
v_gene: TRBV12-3/TRBV12-4
CDR3nt: TGTGCCAGCAGTCCGGACAGGACATATGGCTACACCTTC
CDR3aa: CASSPDRTYGYTF

j_gene: TRBJ1-5
abundance: once
d_gene: TRBD1
v_gene: TRBV6-2/TRBV6-3
CDR3nt: TGTGCCAGCAGCTCACATATTCCGGGACAGGGCTCGTATAGCAATCAGCCCCAGCATTTT
CDR3aa: CASSSHIPGQGSYSNQPQHF

j_gene: TRBJ1-2
abundance: once
d_gene: TRBD1
v_gene: TRBV5-5
CDR3nt: TGTGCCAGCAGCTTGGCCGGACAGGGGGCATTCTATGGCTACACCTTC
CDR3aa: CASSLAGQGAFYGYTF

j_gene: TRBJ2-5
abundance: .
d_gene: TRBD1
v_gene: TRBV11-3
CDR3nt: TGTGCCAGCAGCTATAACAGGGGGAAGACCCAGTACTTC
CDR3aa: CASSYNRGKTQYF

j_gene: TRBJ2-1
abundance: once
d_gene: TRBD2
v_gene: TRBV10-3
CDR3nt: TGTGCCATCAGTGAGTCCATTAGCGGGGGGAACTACAATGAGCAGTTCTTC
CDR3aa: CAISESISGGNYNEQFF

j_gene: TRBJ2-3
abundance: .
d_gene: .
v_gene: TRBV29-1
CDR3nt: TGCAGCGTTGCCAGGGGACCCCGCACAGATACGCAGTATTTT
CDR3aa: CSVARGPRTDTQYF

j_gene: TRBJ2-3
abundance: .
d_gene: TRBD1
v_gene: TRBV5-4
CDR3nt: TGTGCCAGCAGCTTAAACAGGGGGCTAGCGGATACGCAGTATTTT
CDR3aa: CASSLNRGLADTQYF

j_gene: TRBJ2-6
abundance: once
d_gene: .
v_gene: TRBV16
CDR3nt: TGTGCCAGCAGCCCCGCAGCGTCTGGGGCCAACGTCCTGACTTTC
CDR3aa: CASSPAASGANVLTF

j_gene: TRBJ2-1
abundance: .
d_gene: .
v_gene: TRBV7-2
CDR3nt: TGTGCCAGCAGCTTATTTGGGGAGAGCTCCTACAATGAGCAGTTCTTC
CDR3aa: CASSLFGESSYNEQFF

j_gene: TRBJ2-7
abundance: .
d_gene: .
v_gene: TRBV11-1
CDR3nt: TGTGCCAGCAGCTTAGACGGGGTCGGGGCCTACGAGCAGTACTTC
CDR3aa: CASSLDGVGAYEQYF

j_gene: TRBJ2-1
abundance: .
d_gene: .
v_gene: TRBV15
CDR3nt: TGTGCCACCAGCAGAGACGGGGTTTATAGAGATTACAATGAGCAGTTCTTC
CDR3aa: CATSRDGVYRDYNEQFF

j_gene: TRBJ2-2
abundance: few
d_gene: .
v_gene: TRBV4-2
CDR3nt: TGTGCCAGCAGCCAAGTCCCAGGGGCGAACACCGGGGAGCTGTTTTTT
CDR3aa: CASSQVPGANTGELFF

j_gene: TRBJ1-4
abundance: .
d_gene: .
v_gene: TRBV4-1
CDR3nt: TGCGCCAGCAGCCAAGACTCTCCTCCCGCGACTGAATATGAAAAACTGTTTTTT
CDR3aa: CASSQDSPPATEYEKLFF

j_gene: TRBJ1-3
abundance: .
d_gene: TRBD1
v_gene: TRBV10-3
CDR3nt: TGTGCCATCAGCAGGGACAGCTCCTCTGGAAACACCATATATTTT
CDR3aa: CAISRDSSSGNTIYF

j_gene: TRBJ2-1
abundance: .
d_gene: .
v_gene: TRBV3-1/TRBV3-2
CDR3nt: TGTGCCAGCAGCCAAGGTAATGGTCGGAGCTCCTACAATGAGCAGTTCTTC
CDR3aa: CASSQGNGRSSYNEQFF

j_gene: TRBJ2-5
abundance: .
d_gene: TRBD2
v_gene: TRBV3-1/TRBV3-2
CDR3nt: TGTGCCAGCAGCCAGGCGGGGGAGCCGGGGGAGACCCAGTACTTC
CDR3aa: CASSQAGEPGETQYF

j_gene: TRBJ1-2
abundance: .
d_gene: TRBD1
v_gene: TRBV19
CDR3nt: TGTGCCAGTAGTGACAGGGTTAACTATGGCTACACCTTC
CDR3aa: CASSDRVNYGYTF

j_gene: TRBJ2-7
abundance: .
d_gene: .
v_gene: TRBV6-1
CDR3nt: TGTGCCAGCAGTGAAGCCGGGACTGGATTCTCCTACGAGCAGTACTTC
CDR3aa: CASSEAGTGFSYEQYF

j_gene: TRBJ1-1
abundance: .
d_gene: .
v_gene: TRBV27
CDR3nt: TGTGCCAGCAGTGGGGGGGGCAACACTGAAGCTTTCTTT
CDR3aa: CASSGGGNTEAFF

j_gene: TRBJ1-6
abundance: .
d_gene: TRBD1
v_gene: TRBV5-1
CDR3nt: TGCGCCAGCCGGACCGGGACAGCGGACTCACCCCTCCACTTT
CDR3aa: CASRTGTADSPLHF

j_gene: TRBJ1-6
abundance: few
d_gene: .
v_gene: TRBV6-4
CDR3nt: TGTGCCAGCAGTGCCTCACCCGAGGCGTCACCCCTCCACTTT
CDR3aa: CASSASPEASPLHF

j_gene: TRBJ1-1
abundance: .
d_gene: TRBD1
v_gene: TRBV4-3
CDR3nt: TGCGCCAGCAGACAACAACAGGGGAGCACTGAAGCTTTCTTT
CDR3aa: CASRQQQGSTEAFF

j_gene: TRBJ2-2
abundance: .
d_gene: .
v_gene: TRBV29-1
CDR3nt: TGCAGCGTCGAAGCGGGTGATTGGTACACCGGGGAGCTGTTTTTT
CDR3aa: CSVEAGDWYTGELFF

j_gene: TRBJ2-7
abundance: .
d_gene: .
v_gene: TRBV6-5
CDR3nt: TGTGCCAGCAGCACTGCCTACGAGCAGTACTTC
CDR3aa: CASSTAYEQYF

j_gene: TRBJ2-5
abundance: .
d_gene: TRBD2
v_gene: TRBV6-5
CDR3nt: TGTGCCAGCAGTTACACGCAAACGGGGGGGCATGGGACCCAGTACTTC
CDR3aa: CASSYTQTGGHGTQYF

j_gene: TRBJ2-3
abundance: .
d_gene: .
v_gene: TRBV13
CDR3nt: TGTGCCAGCAGCTTAAAGAAGAGCCGGGGCACAGATACGCAGTATTTT
CDR3aa: CASSLKKSRGTDTQYF

j_gene: TRBJ2-5
abundance: .
d_gene: TRBD1
v_gene: TRBV10-3
CDR3nt: TGTGCCACCCTTGGGCAGGGGGCAGTCGAGACCCAGTACTTC
CDR3aa: CATLGQGAVETQYF

j_gene: TRBJ1-1
abundance: .
d_gene: TRBD1
v_gene: TRBV5-6
CDR3nt: TGTGCCAGCAGCTGGGACAGGGGGAACACTGAAGCTTTCTTT
CDR3aa: CASSWDRGNTEAFF

j_gene: TRBJ1-1
abundance: .
d_gene: TRBD1
v_gene: TRBV19
CDR3nt: TGTGCCAGTGTACAGGGGGCGAATGAAGCTTTCTTT
CDR3aa: CASVQGANEAFF

j_gene: TRBJ1-2
abundance: .
d_gene: .
v_gene: TRBV6-2/TRBV6-3
CDR3nt: TGTGCCAGCAGTTATAATGGGGGCAACTATGGCTACACCTTC
CDR3aa: CASSYNGGNYGYTF

j_gene: TRBJ2-6
abundance: .
d_gene: TRBD1
v_gene: TRBV9
CDR3nt: TGTGCCAGCAGCGTAGTTGGGACAGGGGACCACTCTGGGGCCAACGTCCTGACTTTC
CDR3aa: CASSVVGTGDHSGANVLTF

j_gene: TRBJ2-3
abundance: .
d_gene: .
v_gene: TRBV18
CDR3nt: TGTGCCAGCTCGCCCATACAGGTTGCAGATACGCAGTATTTT
CDR3aa: CASSPIQVADTQYF